This TCR beta chain was sequenced in a study of blood T cell repertoires in COVID-19. Sequencing used immunoSEQ multiplex PCR; TCRdb keeps in-frame clones, though not all of them. This table holds roughly 97,000 clones, roughly 84% found once. This clone was seen once. Trimming left V 3 bases short and J 3 bases short, with 9 bases between. This CDR3 comprises 13 residues. The V gene's germline CDR1 is SGHDT and CDR2 YYEEEE. Sequencing was carried out using peripheral blood. The TCR sequence derives from a man in his sixties with acute or convalescent COVID-19. The chain employs TRBV5-6 and TRBJ1-1, with D perhaps matching TRBD1 (5 bases). The CDR3 coding sequence is TGTGCCAGCAGCTGGGGGGAGGACACTGAAGCTTTCTTT. It codes for CASSWGEDTEAFF.